The source of this T cell receptor (beta chain) is a study of response to subunit inactivated influenza vaccine. Study results and limitations: The authors put forward the suggestion that each seasonal influenza vaccination may bring in only a limited number of new T cells.

TCRdb recomputed calls from the RT-PCR reads with MiXCR, one row per CDR3 protein. The table records some 500,000 distinct CDR3 sequences, approximately 13% of them present only once. With regard to this clonotype: The target antigen is unknown.

The CDR3 has 15 amino acids. The germline V gene has CDR1 SGHAT and CDR2 FQNNGV. Between the trimmed V and J ends, which lost 0 bases and 0 bases, there was a span of 9 bases. The J gene is TRBJ2-7, the V gene TRBV11-2; D is possibly TRBD2 (5 bases). This sequence originates from a man in his forties or fifties who received an inactivated influenza vaccine. The specimen was PBMCs from blood, collected roughly 6 weeks after vaccination. In nucleotides, the CDR3 is TGTGCCAGCAGCTTAGAGCGGGTGTTCTCCTACGAGCAGTACTTC. This codes for CASSLERVFSYEQYF.